Listed here are 14 T cell receptor beta chains from one sample, sequenced in a study of TIL therapy for anti-PD-1-resistant metastatic lung cancer. Documented time point: pre-treatment sample, taken before nivolumab and TIL therapy. Tumor tissue came from excised metastases, mostly pleural nodules or supraclavicular lymph nodes. This was the immunoSEQ v3 assay. Here immunoSEQ multiplex PCR was the method, and the copy in TCRdb shows in-frame clones only, minus some. The sample lists 20,000 to 30,000 clones, approximately 72% seen once, with 7.4% in the top ten. The source material was tumor tissue, sampled at baseline. These receptors were taken from a person between 30 and 80 years old with non-small cell lung cancer.

This clone occurred a few times. This chain connects TRBV29-1 to TRBJ1-2, with unresolved D. The V gene lost 3 bases and the J gene lost 1 base, with 6 bases spanning the gap. The length of the CDR3 is 12 residues. Germline CDR1 reads SQVTM; CDR2 reads ANQGSEA. The CDR3 protein is CSVDVRNYGYTF. In nucleotides, the CDR3 is TGCAGCGTTGACGTACGTAACTATGGCTACACCTTC.

This clone has only a few counts. The CDR3 sequence: CASSDRGPTNNEQFF. The CDR3 DNA is TGTGCCAGCAGTGACAGGGGACCTACAAACAATGAGCAGTTCTTC. The V gene is TRBV28, the J gene TRBJ2-1; 8 nucleotides line up with TRBD1. The germline CDR1 and CDR2 sequences are MDHEN and SYDVKM. The CDR3 runs 15 residues. V was pared by 5 bases and J by 5 bases, with 8 bases of the junction left unmatched.

In DNA, the CDR3 is TGTGCCAGCAGTGACGATACAGAGACAGATACGCAGTATTTT. This translates into CASSDDTETDTQYF. This sequence joins TRBV6-4 and TRBJ2-3; D is unresolved. Trimming stripped 2 bases from V and 3 bases from J, with 9 bases between. The CDR3 extends over 14 amino acids. Germline V gene data show CDR1 as MRHNA and CDR2 as SNTAGT.

The CDR3 region is CASSVDGFGNEAFF. DNA for the CDR3: TGTGCCAGCAGCGTCGACGGGTTCGGTAATGAAGCTTTCTTT. V is TRBV9 and J is TRBJ1-1; no reliable D call. The germline V gene has CDR1 SGDLS and CDR2 YYNGEE. The CDR3 extends over 14 amino acids. The germline V and J ends were trimmed by 2 bases and 7 bases, with 15 bases remaining between them.

This chain joins TRBV12-5 and TRBJ2-7; D not certain. This CDR3 has 12 amino acids. V dropped 6 bases and J dropped 9 bases, with 15 bases sitting between them. CDR1 LGHNT and CDR2 FRNRAP come from the germline V gene. The CDR3 spells CASGEPGYRQYF. CDR3 DNA sequence: TGTGCTAGTGGCGAGCCCGGGTACCGGCAGTACTTC.

This sequence joins TRBV11-2 and TRBJ2-3; a possible D gene is TRBD2 (6 bases). The CDR3 extends over 16 amino acids. Germline V gives CDR1 SGHAT, CDR2 FQNNGV. Deletions cut 2 bases from V and 2 bases from J, with 14 bases between. The CDR3 here is CASSLPSGLYTDTQYF. CDR3 sequence (DNA): TGTGCCAGCAGCTTACCCTCGGGACTGTACACAGATACGCAGTATTTT.

This clone has a handful of counts. The rearrangement uses TRBV5-1 and TRBJ1-1, with no clear D. This CDR3 comprises 13 residues. Germline-derived CDR1 and CDR2 are SGHRS and YFSETQ. Deletions cut 5 bases from V and 0 bases from J, with 8 bases between. The CDR3 DNA sequence: TGCGCCAGCAGGTTCGGGATGAACACTGAAGCTTTCTTT. Its translation: CASRFGMNTEAFF.

J is TRBJ2-5 and V is TRBV27; D tentatively reads TRBD1 or TRBD2 (5 bases each). The J call may not be correct, given that the DNA end is closer to TRBJ2-7. From germline, CDR1 is MNHEY and CDR2 SMNVEV (reference sequence). The CDR3 extends over 14 amino acids. The CDR3 spells CASSLIRDPYEQYF. The CDR3 nucleotides read TGTGCCAGCAGTTTGATCAGGGACCCCTACGAGCAGTACTTC.

The V call is TRBV20-1, the J call TRBJ2-2; no definite D call. The V end lost 5 bases, the J end lost 6 bases, and 7 bases lay between the germline ends. The CDR3 sequence is 11 residues long. CDR1 DFQATT and CDR2 SNEGSKA come from the germline V gene (reference sequence). The CDR3 protein is CSAPQAGELFF. The DNA for the CDR3 is TGCAGTGCTCCGCAGGCCGGGGAGCTGTTTTTT.

V and J are TRBV5-4 and TRBJ1-6, with D unresolved. The germline V and J ends were trimmed by 4 bases and 14 bases, with 13 bases remaining between them. CDR3 length equals 12 residues. Germline values: CDR1 SGHNT, CDR2 YYREEE (reference sequence). The CDR3 DNA is TGTGCCAGCAGCCCTAACGACGATTCCCTCCACTTT. It codes for CASSPNDDSLHF.

About this clone itself: The junction departs from germline at one end; a sequencing error may be responsible. This sequence joins TRBV7-7 and TRBJ2-2; D may be TRBD1 (6 bases). This CDR3 has 16 amino acids. Germline V gives CDR1 SSHAT, CDR2 FNYEAQ (reference sequence). The CDR3 spells CASSPSWSGDTGELFF. The CDR3, as DNA: TGTGCTAGCAGCCCCTCGTGGTCAGGGGACACCGGGGAGCTGTTTTTT.

V usage is TRBV30 and J usage is TRBJ1-1, with D hard to call. V lost 3 bases and J lost 7, with 12 bases in between. The V gene's germline CDR1 is GTSNPN and CDR2 SVGIG (reference sequence). The CDR3 extends over 12 amino acids. The CDR3 DNA reads TGTGCCTGGAGCATAGAAGAACTTGAAGCTTTCTTT. This gives the protein CAWSIEELEAFF.

This rearrangement joins TRBV29-1 to TRBJ2-7, with D perhaps matching TRBD1 or TRBD2 (5 bases each). Germline assignment: CDR1 SQVTM and CDR2 ANQGSEA. This CDR3 region has 13 residues. V was shortened by 7 bases and J by 5 bases, with 18 bases between the two germline ends. In nucleotides, the CDR3 is TGCAGCGGGCGCCGGGACCCCTGGGACGAGCAGTACTTC. It is translated as CSGRRDPWDEQYF.

The chain combines TRBV19 with TRBJ1-5, with a weak D call TRBD1 (5 bases). There are 15 residues in the CDR3. V gave up 0 bases and J gave up 9 bases, with 15 bases separating them. Germline lookup yields CDR1 LNHDA and CDR2 SQIVND (reference sequence). The CDR3 DNA reads TGTGCCAGTAGTATAGATCAACCAGGGAATACGCCCCAGCATTTT. It specifies CASSIDQPGNTPQHF.